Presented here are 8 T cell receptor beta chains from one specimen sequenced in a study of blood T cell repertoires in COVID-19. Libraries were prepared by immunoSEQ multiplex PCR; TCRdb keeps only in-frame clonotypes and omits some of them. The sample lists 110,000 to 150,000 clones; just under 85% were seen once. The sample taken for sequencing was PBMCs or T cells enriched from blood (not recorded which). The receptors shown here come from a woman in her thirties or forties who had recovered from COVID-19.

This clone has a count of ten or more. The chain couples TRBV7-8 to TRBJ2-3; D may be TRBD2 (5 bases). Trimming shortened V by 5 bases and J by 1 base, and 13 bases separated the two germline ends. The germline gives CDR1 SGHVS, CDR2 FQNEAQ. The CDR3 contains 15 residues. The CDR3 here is CASSPLGSRTDTQYF. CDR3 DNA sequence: TGTGCCAGCAGCCCCTTGGGGAGTCGCACAGATACGCAGTATTTT.

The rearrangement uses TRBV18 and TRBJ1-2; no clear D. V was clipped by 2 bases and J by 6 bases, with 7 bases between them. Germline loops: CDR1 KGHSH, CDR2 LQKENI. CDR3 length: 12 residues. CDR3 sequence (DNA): TGTGCCAGCTCACCAGGGCCCCATGGCTACACCTTC. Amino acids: CASSPGPHGYTF. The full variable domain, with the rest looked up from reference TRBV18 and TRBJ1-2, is NAGVMQNPRHLVRRRGQEARLRCSPMKGHSHVYWYRQLPEEGLKFMVYLQKENIIDESGMPKERFSAEFPKEGPSILRIQQVVRGDSAAYFCASSPGPHGYTFGSGTRLTVV.

The CDR3 DNA sequence: TGTGCCAGCAGCTTAATGGGGGGGGAACAAGAGACCCAGTACTTC. This sequence encodes CASSLMGGEQETQYF. The chain couples TRBV11-2 to TRBJ2-5; 7 bases fit TRBD2. The trim removed 2 bases at V and 2 bases at J, leaving 5 bases unmatched. CDR1 is SGHAT, CDR2 FQNNGV, per germline. The CDR3 sequence is 15 residues long.

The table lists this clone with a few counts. The chain's CDR3 is CASSLGLAGGDADTQYF. The CDR3 DNA is TGTGCCAGCAGCCTGGGACTAGCGGGGGGGGACGCAGATACGCAGTATTTT. The chain recombines TRBV4-2 with TRBJ2-3, with TRBD2 identical over 16 bases. Germline CDR1 and CDR2: LGHNA and YNFKEQ. J lost 4 bases, V lost 4 bases, and 5 bases had no gene match. CDR3 length equals 17 residues.

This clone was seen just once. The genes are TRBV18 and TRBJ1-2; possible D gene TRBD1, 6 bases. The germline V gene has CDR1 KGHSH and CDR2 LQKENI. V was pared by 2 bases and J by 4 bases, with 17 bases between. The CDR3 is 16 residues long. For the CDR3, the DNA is TGTGCCAGCTCACCAACAGGGACAACTGGAAGCTATGGCTACACCTTC. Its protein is CASSPTGTTGSYGYTF. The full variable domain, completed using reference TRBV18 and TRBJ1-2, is NAGVMQNPRHLVRRRGQEARLRCSPMKGHSHVYWYRQLPEEGLKFMVYLQKENIIDESGMPKERFSAEFPKEGPSILRIQQVVRGDSAAYFCASSPTGTTGSYGYTFGSGTRLTVV.

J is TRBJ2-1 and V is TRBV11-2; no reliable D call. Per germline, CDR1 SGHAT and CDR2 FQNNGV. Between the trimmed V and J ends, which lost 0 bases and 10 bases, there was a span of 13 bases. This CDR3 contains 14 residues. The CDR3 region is CASSLEFRNQEQFF. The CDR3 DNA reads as TGTGCCAGCAGCTTAGAATTCCGAAATCAGGAGCAGTTCTTC.

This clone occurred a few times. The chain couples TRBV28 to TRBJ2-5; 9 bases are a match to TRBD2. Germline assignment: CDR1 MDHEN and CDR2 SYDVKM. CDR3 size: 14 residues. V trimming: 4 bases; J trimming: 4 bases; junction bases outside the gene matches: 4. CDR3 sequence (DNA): TGTGCCAGCAGTTCTGGCGGGGGGGTAGAGACCCAGTACTTC. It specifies CASSSGGGVETQYF.

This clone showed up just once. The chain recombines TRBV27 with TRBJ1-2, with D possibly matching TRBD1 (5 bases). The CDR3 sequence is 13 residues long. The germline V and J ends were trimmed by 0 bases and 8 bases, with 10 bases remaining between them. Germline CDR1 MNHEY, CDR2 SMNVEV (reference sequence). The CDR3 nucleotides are TGTGCCAGCAGTTTATCAGGGGTTAGCGGCTACACCTTC. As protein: CASSLSGVSGYTF.